Described below is a single T cell receptor (beta chain) sequence and its context. TCRdb itself ran the 5' RACE reads through MiXCR, one entry per CDR3 protein. The repertoire holds roughly 610,000 distinct CDR3 sequences, 17% seen once, with less than 10% in the top ten. Germline CDR1 SGHRS, CDR2 YFSETQ. Trimming cost V 5 bases and J 1 base, with 12 bases left between them. The CDR3 length is 14 residues. This record belongs to a study of T-cell memory formation after mild COVID-19. This chain connects TRBV5-1 to TRBJ1-1; a weak D match, TRBD1 (5 bases). The specimen sequenced was PBMCs or a T cell subset sorted from them (not recorded which). This receptor was taken from an adult woman who had mild COVID-19 (a few samples of this study predate the infection). Cell type and time point are not known. The CDR3 DNA is TGCGCCAGCAGACGGGACGGGGCGAACACTGAAGCTTTCTTT. It encodes CASRRDGANTEAFF.